Following are 30 T cell receptor beta chains from one sample sequenced in a study of a mutant IDH1 vaccine in newly diagnosed glioma. Assay: immunoSEQ multiplex PCR; the TCRdb copy retains only in-frame clones and omits some. The sample contains 50,000 to 65,000 clones, 65% of which appear only once. These receptors have no known antigen. Stated time point: week 47, end of study. In every dose of vaccine, 300 ug of mutant IDH1 20-mer peptide was given alongside topical imiquimod. The sequences come from peripheral blood mononuclear cells (PBMCs), collected from a glioma patient whose treatment included an IDH1 peptide vaccine. The source of these receptors is a man in his forties with glioma. Some clones in this sample may be carry-over from other donors' samples.

In the case of this clone: One end of the junction fails to match germline, which may point to a read error. The V call is TRBV27, the J call TRBJ1-5, with TRBD1 as a possible D gene (5 bases). This CDR3 has 15 residues. Germline V gene lookup returns CDR1 MNHEY and CDR2 SMNVEV (reference sequence). Here the CDR3 reads CASSKRQGSIQPQHF. The CDR3 region has the DNA TGTGCCAGCAGTAAACGGCAGGGTAGCATTCAGCCCCAGCATTTT.

The chain joins TRBV5-4 to TRBJ1-6; TRBD1 aligns across 8 bases. Germline assignment: CDR1 SGHNT and CDR2 YYREEE (reference sequence). J gave up 6 bases and V 3 bases, and 2 bases lay outside the gene matches. CDR3 length equals 14 residues. CDR3 protein: CASSSDRGNSPLHF. Written as DNA, the CDR3 is TGTGCCAGCAGCTCAGACAGGGGTAATTCACCCCTCCACTTT.

The genes are TRBV19 and TRBJ1-1; TRBD1 agrees at 11 bases. The CDR3 spans 16 residues. V lost 1 base and J lost 5; bases outside the gene matches: 6. Germline CDR1 reads LNHDA; CDR2 reads SQIVND (reference sequence). The CDR3 nucleotides read TGTGCCAGTAGTATAGGAATCGGGACAGGGGGTACTGAAGCTTTCTTT. This encodes CASSIGIGTGGTEAFF.

The gene calls are TRBV6-5 and TRBJ1-1, with D maybe TRBD1 (5 bases). Trimming shortened V by 3 bases and J by 11 bases, and 10 bases separated the two germline ends. CDR1 is MNHEY and CDR2 is SVGAGI in the germline V gene. There are 11 residues in the CDR3. Written as DNA, the CDR3 is TGTGCCAGCAGTTATAGGGGTAGCGCTTTCTTT. As protein: CASSYRGSAFF.

The rearrangement joins TRBV6-5 to TRBJ1-6; D unclear. Deletions cut 11 bases from V and 5 bases from J, with 16 bases between. Per the germline V gene, CDR1 is MNHEY and CDR2 is SVGAGI. CDR3 length: 14 residues. CDR3 nucleotide sequence: TGTGCCGCCTGTAAGGGAAACAATAATTCACCCCTCCACTTT. This sequence encodes CAACKGNNNSPLHF.

The chain has TRBV5-1 and TRBJ2-3; TRBD2 matches 13 bases. The germline V gene encodes CDR1 SGHRS and CDR2 YFSETQ. J gave up 1 base and V 0 bases, and 8 bases lay outside the gene matches. The CDR3 has 19 amino acids. The CDR3 protein is CASSLDVTSGGTGTDTQYF. The CDR3 DNA sequence: TGCGCCAGCAGCTTGGATGTGACTAGCGGGGGGACCGGCACAGATACGCAGTATTTT.

This clone turned up a few times. The chain carries TRBV6-5 and TRBJ1-1; 9 nucleotides align to TRBD1. The ends lost 5 bases at V and 11 bases at J; junction bases unmatched: 6. Per germline, CDR1 MNHEY and CDR2 SVGAGI. This CDR3 has 12 residues. The CDR3 DNA is TGTGCCAGCAGTCACAACAGGGGGCAGGCTTTCTTT. Protein sequence: CASSHNRGQAFF.

The chain combines TRBV5-5 with TRBJ1-1; D gene uncertain. The ends were cut back, 4 bases at V and 4 bases at J, with 14 bases in the middle. The CDR3 consists of 14 residues. Germline-derived CDR1 and CDR2 are SGHKS and YYEKEE (reference sequence). CDR3 sequence: CASSRLSLFTEAFF. The CDR3 nucleotides read TGTGCCAGCAGCCGACTTTCTCTATTCACTGAAGCTTTCTTT.

This sequence joins TRBV5-6 and TRBJ1-1; unclear D gene. The CDR3 has 13 amino acids. From germline, CDR1 is SGHDT and CDR2 YYEEEE. V lost 2 bases to trimming and J lost 4 bases, with 9 bases between them. As DNA, the CDR3 is TGTGCCAGCAGCTTTGGGGATGGCACTGAAGCTTTCTTT. Protein product: CASSFGDGTEAFF.

This sequence joins TRBV27 and TRBJ1-5; D gene unclear. This CDR3 region has 18 residues. Deletions cut 5 bases from V and 3 bases from J, with 23 bases between. Germline lookup yields CDR1 MNHEY and CDR2 SMNVEV (reference sequence). The CDR3 DNA is TGTGCCAGCAGTCCGGTTGTTAAGAGCTCAAAAGACAATCAGCCCCAGCATTTT. Translating it yields CASSPVVKSSKDNQPQHF.

This chain uses TRBV9 with TRBJ2-2; D tentatively fits TRBD1 or TRBD2 (5 bases each). This CDR3 is built from 15 residues. Trimming removed 4 bases from V and 1 base from J, with 11 bases in between. The germline V gene has CDR1 SGDLS and CDR2 YYNGEE. For the CDR3, the DNA is TGTGCCAGCAGCCCCCTTGGGGGGAACACCGGGGAGCTGTTTTTT. This translates into CASSPLGGNTGELFF.

In this sample, this clone turned up a few times. The chain employs TRBV7-9 and TRBJ1-2, with 10 positions matching TRBD1. This CDR3 contains 13 residues. Trimming took 8 bases from V and 5 from J; bases not matched to a gene: 5. The V gene's germline CDR1 is SEHNR and CDR2 FQNEAQ (reference sequence). The CDR3 region has the DNA TGTGCCAGCGGGAGGACAGGGGGGTATGGCTACACCTTC. It translates to CASGRTGGYGYTF.

The gene calls are TRBV25-1 and TRBJ2-5, with D possibly TRBD1 on 6 matching bases. The CDR3 totals 15 residues. With 1 base removed from V and 1 base from J, the gap between germline ends came to 10 bases. Germline V gene sequence: CDR1 MGHDK, CDR2 SYGVNS. The DNA of the CDR3 is TGTGCCAGCAGTGAATCGGACAGCTTCCAAGAGACCCAGTACTTC. It encodes CASSESDSFQETQYF.

Only a few counts were recorded for this clone. The J gene is TRBJ1-4, the V gene TRBV6-5, with unresolved D. This CDR3 has 15 residues. Germline CDR1 reads MNHEY; CDR2 reads SVGAGI. Trimming stripped 2 bases from V and 5 bases from J, with 12 bases between. The CDR3 spells CASSYLDGRNEKLFF. In DNA form, the CDR3 reads TGTGCCAGCAGTTACCTGGACGGACGAAATGAAAAACTGTTTTTT.

The CDR3 sequence is CASSPTSVGEQYF. The CDR3 DNA is TGTGCCAGCAGCCCCACTTCAGTGGGCGAGCAGTACTTC. The chain has TRBV7-7 and TRBJ2-7; D not resolved. The CDR3 runs to 13 residues. The germline V gene has CDR1 SSHAT and CDR2 FNYEAQ (reference sequence). V shed 5 bases and J shed 6 bases, with 14 bases lying between them.

This clone was picked up a small number of times. CDR3 coding DNA: TGCAGCGTTGCTCGGGGGTTGGGTGAAGCTTTCTTT. The encoded protein is CSVARGLGEAFF. This chain uses TRBV29-1 with TRBJ1-1; possible D gene TRBD1, 5 bases. CDR3 length: 12 amino acids. Germline V gene sequence: CDR1 SQVTM, CDR2 ANQGSEA. Between the trimmed V and J ends, which lost 4 bases and 7 bases, there was a span of 13 bases.

V gene TRBV12-5 combines with J gene TRBJ1-5, with D hard to call. The CDR3 contains 13 residues. V shed 6 bases and J shed 11 bases, with 17 bases lying between them. CDR1 is LGHNT, CDR2 FRNRAP, per germline. CDR3 sequence (DNA): TGTGCTAGTGGCCTAAATCACCAAGGGTCCCAGCATTTT. This translates into CASGLNHQGSQHF.

This chain uses TRBV4-1 with TRBJ2-7; maybe TRBD1 (5 bases). The length of the CDR3 is 16 residues. Trimming removed 1 base from V and 6 bases from J, with 19 bases in between. Germline lookup yields CDR1 MGHRA and CDR2 YSYEKL. In DNA form, the CDR3 reads TGCGCCAGCAGCCAAGTTCCTGGGCGCAGGGTGGCCGAGCAGTACTTC. The encoded protein is CASSQVPGRRVAEQYF.

This clone was counted a few times. This chain joins TRBV27 and TRBJ2-5; D is uncertain. The germline V gene has CDR1 MNHEY and CDR2 SMNVEV (reference sequence). The V gene lost 6 bases and the J gene lost 5 bases, with 7 bases spanning the gap. The CDR3 covers 11 residues. As DNA, the CDR3 is TGTGCCAGCAGCTTGCGGGAGACCCAGTACTTC. As protein: CASSLRETQYF.

The chain carries TRBV30 and TRBJ2-6; D gene ambiguous. The length of the CDR3 is 14 residues. Germline assignment: CDR1 GTSNPN and CDR2 SVGIG (reference sequence). Trimming took 5 bases from V and 2 from J, leaving 10 bases between them. This CDR3 is CAWLREAGANVLTF. CDR3 DNA: TGTGCCTGGTTAAGAGAAGCTGGGGCCAACGTCCTGACTTTC.

V is TRBV5-1 and J is TRBJ1-2; D may be TRBD1 (6 bases). The CDR3 is made up of 15 amino acids. With 0 bases removed from V and 8 bases from J, the gap between germline ends came to 17 bases. The V gene's germline CDR1 is SGHRS and CDR2 YFSETQ. The CDR3 loop reads CASSLGGRGGDGYTF. CDR3 bases: TGCGCCAGCAGCTTGGGGGGTCGCGGGGGCGACGGCTACACCTTC.

This chain links TRBV2 with TRBJ1-5; D uncertain. The CDR3 is 13 amino acids. V dropped 5 bases and J dropped 7 bases, with 12 bases sitting between them. Germline V gene data show CDR1 as SNHLY and CDR2 as FYNNEI. The chain's CDR3 is CASSFGIGQPQHF. The CDR3 DNA reads TGTGCCAGCAGTTTCGGGATCGGGCAGCCCCAGCATTTT.

In its sample, this clone was seen a few times. The V call is TRBV9, the J call TRBJ1-1; possibly TRBD1 for D (6 bases). Per the germline V gene, CDR1 is SGDLS and CDR2 is YYNGEE. V lost 0 bases and J 1 base, leaving 10 bases between the germline ends. This CDR3 has 15 amino acids. In DNA form, the CDR3 reads TGTGCCAGCAGCGTAGATGGGGGCGGGAACACTGAAGCTTTCTTT. Encoded protein: CASSVDGGGNTEAFF.

The genes are TRBV15 and TRBJ1-2; D is ambiguous. The germline CDR1 and CDR2 sequences are LNHNV and YYDKDF (reference sequence). There are 17 residues in the CDR3. Trimming cost V 0 bases and J 1 base, with 15 bases left between them. The CDR3 region is CATSRDQKDGSNYGYTF. In DNA, the CDR3 is TGTGCCACCAGCAGAGATCAAAAAGACGGTAGTAACTATGGCTACACCTTC.

The chain recombines TRBV7-2 with TRBJ2-5, with 11 bases lining up with TRBD2. The ends lost 4 bases at V and 2 bases at J; junction bases unmatched: 6. CDR3 length: 16 amino acids. The germline CDR1 and CDR2 sequences are SGHTA and FQGNSA. CDR3 loop: CASSSRLAGMQETQYF. As DNA, the CDR3 is TGTGCCAGCAGCTCACGACTAGCGGGGATGCAAGAGACCCAGTACTTC.

The V gene is TRBV29-1, the J gene TRBJ2-1; maybe TRBD2 (6 bases). From germline, CDR1 is SQVTM and CDR2 ANQGSEA. V was clipped by 6 bases and J by 1 base, with 13 bases between them. There are 14 residues in the CDR3. CDR3 protein: CSVWDSGSYNEQFF. The DNA for the CDR3 is TGCAGCGTGTGGGACTCAGGGTCCTACAATGAGCAGTTCTTC.

This clone occurred once. The chain links TRBV9 to TRBJ2-4; the match to TRBD1 covers 8 bases. In germline, CDR1 is SGDLS, CDR2 YYNGEE. Unmatched junction bases numbered 8, after V lost 1 base and J lost 8 bases. This CDR3 is 15 amino acids long. The CDR3: CASSVYGQGNDIQYF. CDR3 sequence (DNA): TGTGCCAGCAGCGTATACGGACAGGGCAATGACATTCAGTACTTC.

The V call is TRBV27, the J call TRBJ2-3; no definite D call. The CDR3 length is 14 residues. Trimming removed 6 bases from V and 0 bases from J, with 10 bases in between. The V gene's germline CDR1 is MNHEY and CDR2 SMNVEV (reference sequence). DNA for the CDR3: TGTGCCAGCAGGCGACCGACTAGCACAGATACGCAGTATTTT. Translating gives CASRRPTSTDTQYF.

The chain uses TRBV23-1 and TRBJ1-5, with D possibly TRBD1 on 6 matching bases. TRBV23-1 falls under the ORF class, with uncertain function. The CDR3 consists of 14 residues. V was cut by 5 bases and J by 10 bases, with 18 bases left in between. The CDR3 nucleotides are TGCGCCAGCAGTGGGGGCCTACGTTTTCCACCCCAGCATTTT. This translates into CASSGGLRFPPQHF.

This chain connects TRBV2 to TRBJ2-1; TRBD2 agrees at 11 bases. This CDR3 is 15 amino acids long. Germline CDR1 is SNHLY and CDR2 is FYNNEI. The V and J ends lost 6 bases and 3 bases, in that order; junction bases with no gene match: 4. CDR3 sequence: CASRSSGGLYNEQFF. The CDR3 DNA follows: TGTGCCAGCAGATCTAGCGGGGGGCTCTACAATGAGCAGTTCTTC.